The 10 T cell receptor beta chains below all came from one sample that was sequenced in a study of T cell repertoires in cytomegalovirus infection. Their antigens are not known. Using its own MiXCR run on the reads, TCRdb lists one record per CDR3 protein. The sample yields 200,000 to 250,000 distinct CDR3 sequences, around two fifths seen once. The sequencing here drew on CD8+ T cells from cultured PBMCs, taken from culture after CMV antigen stimulation. The receptors shown here come from a human donor in good health (CMV status not recorded). Some clones in this sample may be carry-over from other donors' samples.

Ten or more counts support this clonotype. V usage is TRBV10-3 and J usage is TRBJ2-7; a weak D match, TRBD2 (7 bases). The CDR3 extends over 13 amino acids. Germline loops: CDR1 ENHRY, CDR2 SYGVKD. The V and J ends lost 4 bases and 2 bases respectively, with 9 bases between them. CDR3: CAISVGGPYEQYF. The CDR3 nucleotides read TGTGCCATCAGTGTGGGGGGGCCCTACGAGCAGTACTTC.

This clonotype was detected only once. This sequence joins TRBV2 and TRBJ2-1, with unresolved D. V lost 8 bases, J lost 6 bases, and 14 bases lay in between. CDR1 and CDR2 (germline): SNHLY, FYNNEI. The CDR3 is 13 residues long. The CDR3 nucleotides read TGTGCCAGCGGGGTGGGGTTCGGCAATGAGCAGTTCTTC. Its translation is CASGVGFGNEQFF.

This chain uses TRBV19 with TRBJ1-5; no definite D call. V lost 5 bases and J lost 7, with 18 bases in between. The CDR3 covers 15 residues. Germline-derived CDR1 and CDR2 are LNHDA and SQIVND (reference sequence). CDR3 sequence: CASSLLDLADQPQHF. CDR3 coding DNA: TGTGCCAGTAGTCTCCTGGACCTGGCGGACCAGCCCCAGCATTTT.

This clonotype was detected only a few times. The gene calls are TRBV7-9 and TRBJ2-4; D uncertain. CDR1 SEHNR and CDR2 FQNEAQ come from the germline V gene (reference sequence). The length of the CDR3 is 13 residues. V was clipped by 5 bases and J by 3 bases, with 8 bases between them. CDR3 amino acids: CASSPDGKNIQYF. The CDR3 bases are TGTGCCAGCAGCCCCGACGGCAAAAACATTCAGTACTTC. The complete variable domain, with remaining parts taken from reference TRBV7-9 and TRBJ2-4, reads DTGVSQNPRHKITKRGQNVTFRCDPISEHNRLYWYRQTLGQGPEFLTYFQNEAQLEKSRLLSDRFSAERPKGSFSTLEIQRTEQGDSAMYLCASSPDGKNIQYFGAGTRLSVL.

This clonotype was found a few times. This chain joins TRBV7-9 and TRBJ2-2, with D hard to call. The CDR3 is 14 amino acids. Germline CDR1 reads SEHNR; CDR2 reads FQNEAQ (reference sequence). Trimming left V 2 bases short and J 3 bases short, with 7 bases between. The CDR3 DNA reads TGTGCCAGCAGCTTAATAGGGTACACCGGGGAGCTGTTTTTT. The encoded protein is CASSLIGYTGELFF. Full variable domain (missing parts from reference TRBV7-9 and TRBJ2-2): DTGVSQNPRHKITKRGQNVTFRCDPISEHNRLYWYRQTLGQGPEFLTYFQNEAQLEKSRLLSDRFSAERPKGSFSTLEIQRTEQGDSAMYLCASSLIGYTGELFFGEGSRLTVL.

V and J are TRBV12-3 or TRBV12-4 and TRBJ2-4; TRBD1 aligns across 8 bases. The CDR3 totals 15 residues. V was clipped by 2 bases and J by 3 bases; unmatched bases: 3. The CDR3 spells CASSLQGARKNIQYF. CDR3 nucleotide sequence: TGTGCCAGCAGTTTACAGGGGGCTCGCAAAAACATTCAGTACTTC.

This clonotype was recorded at least ten times. The gene calls are TRBV7-8 and TRBJ1-1; D gene uncertain. Germline CDR1 reads SGHVS; CDR2 reads FQNEAQ. This CDR3 contains 17 residues. Trimming took 3 bases from V and 0 from J, leaving 17 bases between them. This CDR3 reads CASSFQEGAAMNTEAFF. The DNA of the CDR3 is TGTGCCAGCAGCTTCCAGGAGGGAGCGGCAATGAACACTGAAGCTTTCTTT.

This clonotype was observed many times. The CDR3 reads CASSYTRGVAGPGKTQYF. The CDR3 region has the DNA TGTGCCAGCAGTTACACCAGGGGCGTGGCGGGGCCGGGGAAGACCCAGTACTTC. The chain uses TRBV7-2 and TRBJ2-5, with D perhaps TRBD1 or TRBD2 (6 bases each). The CDR3 has 18 residues. V lost 6 bases to trimming and J lost 6 bases, with 29 bases between them. The germline V gene has CDR1 SGHTA and CDR2 FQGNSA.

This chain connects TRBV7-2 to TRBJ2-7; 13 bases are shared with TRBD2. The CDR3 totals 15 residues. Germline-derived CDR1 and CDR2 are SGHTA and FQGNSA. Trimming at V came to 5 bases and at J to 7 bases, leaving 8 bases not matched to a gene. The CDR3 loop reads CASSAGTSGVGEQYF. CDR3 coding DNA: TGTGCCAGCAGCGCAGGGACTAGCGGGGTTGGAGAGCAGTACTTC.

The V gene is TRBV11-2, the J gene TRBJ1-2, with D possibly being TRBD1 (6 bases). Germline V lookup: CDR1 SGHAT, CDR2 FQNNGV. V lost 5 bases, J lost 5 bases, and 9 bases lay in between. The CDR3 extends over 12 amino acids. The CDR3 region has the DNA TGTGCCAGCAGCCCCGGACAGTATGGCTACACCTTC. Its translation: CASSPGQYGYTF. Full variable domain (missing parts from reference TRBV11-2 and TRBJ1-2): EAGVAQSPRYKIIEKRQSVAFWCNPISGHATLYWYQQILGQGPKLLIQFQNNGVVDDSQLPKDRFSAERLKGVDSTLKIQPAKLEDSAVYLCASSPGQYGYTFGSGTRLTVV.